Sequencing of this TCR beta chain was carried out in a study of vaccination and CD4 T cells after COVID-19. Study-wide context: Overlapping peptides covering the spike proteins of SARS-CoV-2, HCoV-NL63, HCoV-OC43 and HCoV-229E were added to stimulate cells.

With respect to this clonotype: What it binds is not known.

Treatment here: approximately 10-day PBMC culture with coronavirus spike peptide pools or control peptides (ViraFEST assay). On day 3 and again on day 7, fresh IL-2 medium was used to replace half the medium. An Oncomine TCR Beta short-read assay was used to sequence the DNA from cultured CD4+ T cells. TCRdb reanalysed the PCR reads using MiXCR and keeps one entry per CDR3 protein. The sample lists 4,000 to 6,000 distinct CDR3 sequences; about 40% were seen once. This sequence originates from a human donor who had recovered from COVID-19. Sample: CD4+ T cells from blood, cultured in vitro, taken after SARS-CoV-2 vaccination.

In DNA form, the CDR3 reads TGTGCCAGCAGCTTAGGGGGGAGTGGCTATGGCTACACCTTC. Protein: CASSLGGSGYGYTF. V usage is TRBV7-2 and J usage is TRBJ1-2, with D perhaps TRBD1 (5 bases). Germline values: CDR1 SGHTA, CDR2 FQGNSA. Trimming cost V 1 base and J 4 bases, with 10 bases left between them. The length of the CDR3 is 14 residues.